Below, 12 T cell receptor beta chains from the same sample are listed, as sequenced in a study of blood T cells in healthy people across ages. Alongside a J-beta primer mix, a sample-barcoded 5' primer served in a second PCR lasting about 7 to 11 cycles. One entry per CDR3 protein results from TCRdb running MiXCR on the 5' RACE reads. The table shows 1.4 million or so distinct CDR3 sequences, with under 55% occurring only once. Sample: blood. The origin of the receptors is a woman aged 18-29 years in good health.

CDR3 region: CASSQLTGTEQYF. The CDR3 coding sequence is TGTGCCAGCAGCCAATTGACAGGGACCGAGCAGTACTTC. This chain uses TRBV4-2 with TRBJ2-7; TRBD1 aligns across 7 bases. CDR3 length: 13 amino acids. Germline loops: CDR1 LGHNA, CDR2 YNFKEQ. Trimming cost V 2 bases and J 6 bases; bases outside gene matches: 4.

This clonotype was detected a few times. The rearrangement uses TRBV5-6 and TRBJ2-7; D gene uncertain. Germline CDR1 is SGHDT and CDR2 is YYEEEE. This CDR3 comprises 14 residues. V lost 3 bases and J 4 bases, leaving 14 bases between the germline ends. CDR3 DNA sequence: TGTGCCAGCAGCTATGCCGGTACTACATACGAGCAGTACTTC. Its translation is CASSYAGTTYEQYF.

A remark on this clonotype: One end of the junction does not line up with germline, which may come from a read error. This chain joins TRBV4-2 and TRBJ1-1, with a tentative D call TRBD1 (6 bases). The CDR3 is made up of 14 amino acids. Per the germline V gene, CDR1 is LGHNA and CDR2 is YNFKEQ. In DNA, the CDR3 is TGTGCCAGCAGCCGAGGGCAGGGGTTCGCTGAGGCTTTCTTT. As protein: CASSRGQGFAEAFF.

This clonotype was counted only a few times. This rearrangement joins TRBV5-1 to TRBJ2-3; D is unclear. CDR3 length: 14 residues. CDR1 and CDR2 (germline): SGHRS, YFSETQ. Trimming stripped 0 bases from V and 6 bases from J, with 11 bases between. In DNA, the CDR3 is TGCGCCAGCAGCTTGGCCCTACCTCTGGATACGCAGTATTTT. Translated: CASSLALPLDTQYF.

This chain uses TRBV29-1 with TRBJ2-7, with TRBD2 identical over 7 bases. From germline, CDR1 is SQVTM and CDR2 ANQGSEA. Trimming removed 6 bases from V and 2 bases from J; junction bases left unmatched: 7. The CDR3 has 13 amino acids. CDR3 sequence (DNA): TGCAGCGTGCTTGCGGGGGATACCTACGAGCAGTACTTC. Encoded protein: CSVLAGDTYEQYF.

This clonotype occurred a few times. The chain links TRBV20-1 to TRBJ1-5; D gene unclear. Trimming took off 1 base at V and 3 bases at J, with 13 bases between the two ends. Germline values: CDR1 DFQATT, CDR2 SNEGSKA (reference sequence). The CDR3 contains 15 residues. CDR3 residues: CSARGSLGLNQPQHF. CDR3 nucleotide sequence: TGCAGTGCTAGAGGCTCGCTCGGACTCAATCAGCCCCAGCATTTT.

The chain uses TRBV28 and TRBJ2-5; 12 bases line up with TRBD1. The CDR3 loop spans 15 amino acids. J gave up 5 bases and V 1 base, and 2 bases lay outside the gene matches. The germline CDR1 and CDR2 sequences are MDHEN and SYDVKM. The CDR3 DNA follows: TGTGCCAGCAGTTTATCGGGACAGGGGGCTGAGACCCAGTACTTC. Its translation is CASSLSGQGAETQYF.

The chain employs TRBV5-5 and TRBJ2-5; a weak D match, TRBD2 (6 bases). Trimming removed 4 bases from V and 6 bases from J, with 13 bases in between. CDR3 length: 13 amino acids. CDR1 is SGHKS, CDR2 YYEKEE, per germline (reference sequence). The CDR3 loop reads CASSVRGIKTQYF. The CDR3 DNA is TGTGCCAGCAGCGTACGGGGGATTAAGACCCAGTACTTC.

V is TRBV28 and J is TRBJ2-4; 10 bases agree with TRBD1. Germline V gene data show CDR1 as MDHEN and CDR2 as SYDVKM. J gave up 0 bases and V 2 bases, and 10 bases lay outside the gene matches. The CDR3 has 19 amino acids. The CDR3 nucleotides read TGTGCCAGCAGTTTAACTGAGACAGGGGGCGTTTTAGCCAAAAACATTCAGTACTTC. The encoded protein is CASSLTETGGVLAKNIQYF.

On this clonotype: Relative to the germline gene, one junction end is altered; a read error may explain this. The chain is built from TRBV10-3 and TRBJ1-1, with D unclear. The CDR3 runs 13 residues. Germline-derived CDR1 and CDR2 are ENHRY and SYGVKD. The CDR3 coding sequence is TGTACCATCAGTACTTTCACGAACACTGAAGCTTTCTTT. This encodes CTISTFTNTEAFF.

The chain has TRBV6-8 and TRBJ1-5; TRBD1 aligns across 8 bases. The V gene's germline CDR1 is MNHGY and CDR2 SAAAGT. V gave up 1 base and J gave up 6 bases; unmatched junction bases: 5. The CDR3 loop spans 15 amino acids. CDR3 in amino acids: CASSYWTGWAQPQHF. In DNA form, the CDR3 reads TGTGCCAGCAGTTACTGGACAGGGTGGGCTCAGCCCCAGCATTTT.

This clonotype was seen only a few times. The chain couples TRBV24-1 to TRBJ2-7; D possibly uses TRBD1 or TRBD2 (5 bases each). Trimming cost V 5 bases and J 2 bases, with 9 bases left between them. This CDR3 comprises 13 residues. From germline, CDR1 is KGHDR and CDR2 SFDVKD. CDR3 bases: TGTGCCACCAGTGCGGGGCCTACCTACGAGCAGTACTTC. Its protein is CATSAGPTYEQYF.